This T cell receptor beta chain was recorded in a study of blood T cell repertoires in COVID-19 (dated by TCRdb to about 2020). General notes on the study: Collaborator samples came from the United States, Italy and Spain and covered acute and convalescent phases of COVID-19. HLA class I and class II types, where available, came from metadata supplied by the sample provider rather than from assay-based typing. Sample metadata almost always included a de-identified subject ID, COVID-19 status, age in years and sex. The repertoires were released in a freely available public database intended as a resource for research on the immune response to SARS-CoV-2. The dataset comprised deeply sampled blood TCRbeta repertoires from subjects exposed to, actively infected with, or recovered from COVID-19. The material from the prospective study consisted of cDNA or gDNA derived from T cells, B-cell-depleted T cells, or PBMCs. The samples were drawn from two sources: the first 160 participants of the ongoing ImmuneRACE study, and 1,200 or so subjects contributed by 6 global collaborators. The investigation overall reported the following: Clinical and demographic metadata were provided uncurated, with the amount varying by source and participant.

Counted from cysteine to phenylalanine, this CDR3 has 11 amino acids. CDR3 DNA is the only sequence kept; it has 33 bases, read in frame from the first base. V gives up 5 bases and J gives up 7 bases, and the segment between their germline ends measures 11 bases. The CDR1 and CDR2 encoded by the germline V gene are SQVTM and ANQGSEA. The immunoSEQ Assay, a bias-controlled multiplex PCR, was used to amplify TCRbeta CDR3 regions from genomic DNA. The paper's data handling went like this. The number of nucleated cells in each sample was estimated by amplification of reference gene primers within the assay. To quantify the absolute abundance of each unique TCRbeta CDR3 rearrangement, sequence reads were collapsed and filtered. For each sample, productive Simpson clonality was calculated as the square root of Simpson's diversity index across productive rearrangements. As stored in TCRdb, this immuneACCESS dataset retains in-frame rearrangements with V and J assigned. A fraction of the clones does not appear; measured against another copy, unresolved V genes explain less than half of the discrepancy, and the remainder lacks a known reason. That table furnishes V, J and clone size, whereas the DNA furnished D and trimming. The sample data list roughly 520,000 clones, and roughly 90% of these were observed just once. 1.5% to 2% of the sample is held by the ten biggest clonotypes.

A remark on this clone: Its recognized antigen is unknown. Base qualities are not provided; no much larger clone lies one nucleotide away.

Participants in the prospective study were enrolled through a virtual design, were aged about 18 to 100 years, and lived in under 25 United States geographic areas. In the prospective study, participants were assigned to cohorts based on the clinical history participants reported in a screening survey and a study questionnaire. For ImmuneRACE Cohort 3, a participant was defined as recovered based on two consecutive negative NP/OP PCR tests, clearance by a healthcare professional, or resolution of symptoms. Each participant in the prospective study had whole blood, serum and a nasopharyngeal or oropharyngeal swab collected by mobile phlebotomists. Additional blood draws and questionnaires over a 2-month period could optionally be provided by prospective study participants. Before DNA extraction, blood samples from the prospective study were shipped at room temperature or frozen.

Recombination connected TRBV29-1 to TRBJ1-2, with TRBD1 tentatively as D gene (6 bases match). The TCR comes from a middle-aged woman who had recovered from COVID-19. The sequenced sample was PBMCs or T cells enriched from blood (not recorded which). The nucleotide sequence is TGCAGCGTTTTGGACAGACGTGGCTACACCTTC. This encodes CSVLDRRGYTF.